The present entry profiles one TCR beta chain with its context. Its target is not known. Sequenced by immunoSEQ multiplex PCR; TCRdb stores in-frame clones only, minus some. The data hold approximately 10,000 clones, with around 93% observed a single time. The data belong to a study of T cell clonotyping in hematopoietic cell transplantation. Whole-study findings and limits: CD4 and CD8 repertoire contributions could not be separated without sorting. After transplant, recipient diversity fell while pathologically expanded clonotypes grew through day 180. Higher Inverse Simpson Index values in graft donor and pretransplant recipient predicted broader posttransplant TCR diversity.

The V end lost 4 bases, the J end lost 5 bases, and 26 bases lay between the germline ends. This CDR3 comprises 18 residues. From germline, CDR1 is SGHRS and CDR2 YFSETQ. Sequenced sample: peripheral blood mononuclear cells. The chain has TRBV5-1 and TRBJ2-3; D is possibly TRBD1 (6 bases). The receptor was derived from a woman between 45 and 60 years old in good health. Some clones in this sample may be carry-over from other donors' samples. The CDR3 protein is CASSPVLDLAIGGDTQYF. CDR3 coding DNA: TGCGCCAGCAGCCCGGTGCTGGACCTAGCTATAGGGGGAGATACGCAGTATTTT.